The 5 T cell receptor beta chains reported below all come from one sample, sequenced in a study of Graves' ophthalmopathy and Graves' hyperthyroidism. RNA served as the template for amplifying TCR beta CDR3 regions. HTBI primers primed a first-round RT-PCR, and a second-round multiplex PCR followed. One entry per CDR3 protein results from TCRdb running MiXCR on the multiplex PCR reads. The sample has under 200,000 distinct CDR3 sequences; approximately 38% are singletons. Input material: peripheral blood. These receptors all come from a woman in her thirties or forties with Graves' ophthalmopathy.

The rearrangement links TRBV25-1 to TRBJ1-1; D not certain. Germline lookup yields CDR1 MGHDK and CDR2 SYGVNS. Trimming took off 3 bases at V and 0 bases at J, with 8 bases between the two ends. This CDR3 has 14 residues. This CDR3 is CASSDHGMNTEAFF. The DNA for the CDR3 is TGTGCCAGCAGTGACCATGGGATGAACACTGAAGCTTTCTTT.

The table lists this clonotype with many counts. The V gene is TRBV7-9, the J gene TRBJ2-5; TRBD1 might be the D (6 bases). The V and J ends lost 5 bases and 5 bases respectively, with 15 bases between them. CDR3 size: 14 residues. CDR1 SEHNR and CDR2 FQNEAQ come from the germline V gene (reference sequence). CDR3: CASSPVTGVETQYF. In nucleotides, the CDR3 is TGTGCCAGCAGCCCCGTGACAGGAGTCGAGACCCAGTACTTC.

The CDR3 sequence is CASSPSVTGSEAFF. The CDR3 region has the DNA TGTGCCAGCAGCCCAAGTGTGACAGGGTCTGAAGCTTTCTTT. The V gene is TRBV11-3, the J gene TRBJ1-1, with 7 nucleotides matching TRBD1. Trimming took 5 bases from V and 6 from J; bases not matched to a gene: 9. The CDR3 is made up of 14 amino acids. The V gene's germline CDR1 is SGHNT and CDR2 YENEEA.

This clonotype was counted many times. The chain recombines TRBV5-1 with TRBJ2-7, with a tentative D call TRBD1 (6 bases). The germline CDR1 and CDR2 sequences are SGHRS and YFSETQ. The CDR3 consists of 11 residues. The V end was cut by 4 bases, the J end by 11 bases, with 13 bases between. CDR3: CASSQGGVEYF. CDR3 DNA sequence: TGCGCCAGCAGCCAAGGGGGAGTGGAGTACTTC.

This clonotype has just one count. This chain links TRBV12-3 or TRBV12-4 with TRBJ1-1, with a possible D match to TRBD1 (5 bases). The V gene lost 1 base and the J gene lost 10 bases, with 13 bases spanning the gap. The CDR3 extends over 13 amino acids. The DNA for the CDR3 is TGTGCCAGCAGTTTAGGGGACCCTAGGGTAGCTTTCTTT. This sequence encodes CASSLGDPRVAFF.